One and the same sample provided the 11 T cell receptor beta chains below, sequenced in a study of radiotherapy plus CTLA-4 blockade in lung cancer. Generated by immunoSEQ multiplex PCR, the TCRdb table keeps only in-frame clones and is missing some. The sample yields some 30,000 clones, 80% to 90% seen once. Here the sequenced sample was peripheral blood, taken from a patient treated with radiotherapy plus ipilimumab. Receptors originate from a human donor with non-small cell lung cancer that progressed on radiotherapy plus ipilimumab.

V and J are TRBV11-2 and TRBJ2-2; TRBD1 aligns across 8 bases. In germline, CDR1 is SGHAT, CDR2 FQNNGV. The CDR3 has 17 residues. V shed 4 bases and J 0 bases; nucleotides not matched to a gene: 7. The CDR3, as DNA: TGTGCCAGCAGCTACGACCCGGGACAGGCGAACACCGGGGAGCTGTTTTTT. Translating it yields CASSYDPGQANTGELFF.

V usage is TRBV6-6 and J usage is TRBJ1-4; 10 positions match TRBD1. V gave up 5 bases and J gave up 4 bases; unmatched junction bases: 4. This CDR3 is 15 amino acids long. The germline gives CDR1 MNHNY, CDR2 SVGAGI (reference sequence). CDR3 protein: CASSTGQGYNEKLFF. In DNA, the CDR3 is TGTGCCAGCAGTACGGGACAGGGGTATAATGAAAAACTGTTTTTT.

This clone was picked up a small number of times. The chain is built from TRBV2 and TRBJ1-1; TRBD1 matches 11 bases. The CDR3 runs 16 residues. V gave up 5 bases and J gave up 1 base; unmatched junction bases: 6. Germline V gives CDR1 SNHLY, CDR2 FYNNEI. The CDR3 reads CASSPRTGGANTEAFF. Here the CDR3 DNA reads TGTGCCAGCAGTCCTAGGACAGGGGGCGCGAACACTGAAGCTTTCTTT.

This chain uses TRBV5-4 with TRBJ2-5, with D tentatively TRBD2 (7 bases). This CDR3 has 17 residues. Trimming left V 3 bases short and J 4 bases short, with 22 bases between. Per the germline V gene, CDR1 is SGHNT and CDR2 is YYREEE (reference sequence). The CDR3 DNA sequence: TGTGCCAGCAGCTCTGGACGGACGTTTCGGGGGGCAGAGACCCAGTACTTC. Residues: CASSSGRTFRGAETQYF.

Here the CDR3 reads CASSLDSFYGYTF. For the CDR3, the DNA is TGTGCCAGCAGTCTGGACAGCTTCTATGGCTACACCTTC. The rearrangement uses TRBV5-4 and TRBJ1-2; TRBD1 is a possible D gene (6 bases). The V gene's germline CDR1 is SGHNT and CDR2 YYREEE (reference sequence). CDR3 size: 13 residues. Trimming stripped 5 bases from V and 4 bases from J, with 12 bases between.

The rearrangement links TRBV10-3 to TRBJ2-7; D remains unclear. CDR1 is ENHRY, CDR2 SYGVKD, per germline. There are 11 residues in the CDR3. V lost 6 bases to trimming and J lost 4 bases, with 7 bases between them. The DNA for the CDR3 is TGTGCCATCAGCGAACTTTACGAGCAGTACTTC. Its translation: CAISELYEQYF.

The chain employs TRBV4-3 and TRBJ2-7, with TRBD1 identical over 8 bases. J was trimmed by 2 bases and V by 4 bases; bases with no gene match: 4. Germline V gene data show CDR1 as LGHNA and CDR2 as YSLEER. The CDR3 sequence is 14 residues long. CDR3 nucleotides: TGCGCCAGCAGCCGAGGGACAGGTCCCTACGAGCAGTACTTC. It specifies CASSRGTGPYEQYF.

The chain recombines TRBV27 with TRBJ2-5; 12 bases are a match to TRBD2. The V gene end was trimmed by 7 bases and the J gene end by 4 bases; junction bases not matched to a gene: 1. The CDR3 extends over 13 amino acids. The germline gives CDR1 MNHEY, CDR2 SMNVEV (reference sequence). CDR3 sequence (DNA): TGTGCCAGCATGACTAGCGGGGGAGAGACCCAGTACTTC. Encoded protein: CASMTSGGETQYF.

This chain joins TRBV4-2 and TRBJ2-7, with D uncertain. Germline lookup yields CDR1 LGHNA and CDR2 YNFKEQ. Between the trimmed V and J ends, which lost 0 bases and 6 bases, there was a span of 12 bases. The CDR3 covers 14 residues. CDR3 in amino acids: CASSQDLGASEQYF. DNA for the CDR3: TGTGCCAGCAGCCAAGACCTGGGCGCGAGCGAGCAGTACTTC.

This clone is categorized as medium-sized. The rearrangement joins TRBV5-6 to TRBJ1-1, with TRBD1 matching over 7 bases. The CDR3 has 16 amino acids. Germline V CDR1 and CDR2: SGHDT, YYEEEE. The V gene end was trimmed by 6 bases and the J gene end by 0 bases; junction bases not matched to a gene: 11. As DNA, the CDR3 is TGTGCCAGCATCCGCTACCGGGACAGCCTGAACACTGAAGCTTTCTTT. Its protein is CASIRYRDSLNTEAFF.

The V call is TRBV4-2, the J call TRBJ2-5; 10 bases line up with TRBD2. This CDR3 is built from 15 residues. The germline CDR1 and CDR2 sequences are LGHNA and YNFKEQ. Losses at the gene ends were 8 bases for V and 5 bases for J; bases not matched to a gene: 11. The CDR3: CASASGGSLMETQYF. The CDR3 bases are TGTGCCAGCGCTAGCGGGGGTTCGTTGATGGAGACCCAGTACTTC.